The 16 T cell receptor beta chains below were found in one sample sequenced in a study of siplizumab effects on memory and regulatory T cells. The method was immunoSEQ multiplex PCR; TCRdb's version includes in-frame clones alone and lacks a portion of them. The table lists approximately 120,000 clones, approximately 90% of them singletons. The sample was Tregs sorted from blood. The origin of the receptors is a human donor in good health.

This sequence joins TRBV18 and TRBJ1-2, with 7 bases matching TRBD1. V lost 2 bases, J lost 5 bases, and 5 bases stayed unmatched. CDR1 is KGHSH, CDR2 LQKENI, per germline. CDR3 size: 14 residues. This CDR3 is CASSPKGAAYGYTF. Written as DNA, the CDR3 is TGTGCCAGCTCACCAAAGGGGGCCGCTTATGGCTACACCTTC.

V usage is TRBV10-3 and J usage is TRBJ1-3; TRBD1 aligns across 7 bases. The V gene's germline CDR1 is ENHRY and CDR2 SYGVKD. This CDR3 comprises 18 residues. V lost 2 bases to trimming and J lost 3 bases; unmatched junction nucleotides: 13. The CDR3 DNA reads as TGTGCCATCAGTGAGGAGTCAGGGGGTATGTTATTTGGAAACACCATATATTTT. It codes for CAISEESGGMLFGNTIYF.

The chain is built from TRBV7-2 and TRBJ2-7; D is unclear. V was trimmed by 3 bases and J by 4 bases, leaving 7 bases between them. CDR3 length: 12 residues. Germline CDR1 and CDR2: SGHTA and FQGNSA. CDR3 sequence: CASSFLPYEQYF. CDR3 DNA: TGTGCCAGCAGCTTTCTACCGTACGAGCAGTACTTC.

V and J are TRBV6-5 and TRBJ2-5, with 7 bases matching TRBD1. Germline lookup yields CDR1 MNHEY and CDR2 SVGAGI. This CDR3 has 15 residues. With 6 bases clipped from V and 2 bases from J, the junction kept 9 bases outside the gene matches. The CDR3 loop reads CASSWTGILQETQYF. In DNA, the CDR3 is TGTGCCAGCAGCTGGACAGGAATATTGCAAGAGACCCAGTACTTC.

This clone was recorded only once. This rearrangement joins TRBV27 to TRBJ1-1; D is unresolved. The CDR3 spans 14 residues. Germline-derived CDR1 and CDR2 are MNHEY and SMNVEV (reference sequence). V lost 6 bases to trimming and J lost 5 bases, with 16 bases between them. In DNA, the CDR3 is TGTGCCAGCAGGTCCCACGGGGAGAATACTGAAGCTTTCTTT. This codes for CASRSHGENTEAFF.

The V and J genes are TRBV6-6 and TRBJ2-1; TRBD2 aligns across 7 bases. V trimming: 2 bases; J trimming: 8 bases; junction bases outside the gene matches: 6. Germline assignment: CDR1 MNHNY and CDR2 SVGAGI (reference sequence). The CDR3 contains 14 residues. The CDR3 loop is CASSYGRAQDEQFF. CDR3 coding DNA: TGTGCCAGCAGTTACGGGAGGGCCCAGGATGAGCAGTTCTTC.

CDR3 region: CASSLSGIYEQYF. The CDR3 bases are TGTGCCAGCAGCTTATCAGGGATCTACGAGCAGTACTTC. The chain couples TRBV7-9 to TRBJ2-7; a weak D match, TRBD1 (5 bases). Deletions cut 2 bases from V and 3 bases from J, with 8 bases between. The CDR3 consists of 13 residues. The germline gives CDR1 SEHNR, CDR2 FQNEAQ (reference sequence).

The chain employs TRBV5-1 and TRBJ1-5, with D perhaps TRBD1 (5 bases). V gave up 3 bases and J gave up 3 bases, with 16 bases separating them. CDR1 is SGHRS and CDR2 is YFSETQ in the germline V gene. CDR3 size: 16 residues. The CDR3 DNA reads TGCGCCAGCAGCTGGGGGTACGGGGGGATCAATCAGCCCCAGCATTTT. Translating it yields CASSWGYGGINQPQHF.

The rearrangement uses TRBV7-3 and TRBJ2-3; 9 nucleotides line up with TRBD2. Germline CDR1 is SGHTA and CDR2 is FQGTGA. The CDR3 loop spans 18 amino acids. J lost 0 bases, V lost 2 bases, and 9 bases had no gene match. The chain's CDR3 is CASSLGVSGRPSTDTQYF. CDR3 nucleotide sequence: TGTGCCAGCAGCTTAGGTGTTAGCGGGAGACCTAGCACAGATACGCAGTATTTT.

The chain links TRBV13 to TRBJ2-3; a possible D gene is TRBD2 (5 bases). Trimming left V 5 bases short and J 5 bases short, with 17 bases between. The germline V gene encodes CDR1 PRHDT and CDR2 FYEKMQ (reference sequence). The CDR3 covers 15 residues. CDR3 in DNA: TGTGCCAGCAGCGGCCCCTCCGGGGTAGGAGATACGCAGTATTTT. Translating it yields CASSGPSGVGDTQYF.

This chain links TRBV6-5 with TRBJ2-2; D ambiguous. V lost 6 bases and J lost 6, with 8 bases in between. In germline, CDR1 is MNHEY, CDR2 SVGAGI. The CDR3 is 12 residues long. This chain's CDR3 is CASSPWAGELFF. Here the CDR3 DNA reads TGTGCCAGCAGCCCCTGGGCCGGGGAGCTGTTTTTT.

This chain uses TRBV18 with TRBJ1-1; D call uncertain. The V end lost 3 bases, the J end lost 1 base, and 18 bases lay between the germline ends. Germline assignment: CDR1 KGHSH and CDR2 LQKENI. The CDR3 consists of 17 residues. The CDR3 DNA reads TGTGCCAGCTCACCTTGGAACCCTGGACGGCCGAACACTGAAGCTTTCTTT. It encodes CASSPWNPGRPNTEAFF.

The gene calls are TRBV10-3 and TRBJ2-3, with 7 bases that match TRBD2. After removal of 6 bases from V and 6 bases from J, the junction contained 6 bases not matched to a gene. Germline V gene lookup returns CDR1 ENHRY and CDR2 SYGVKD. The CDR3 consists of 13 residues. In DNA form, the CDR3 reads TGTGCCATCAGGGAAAGCGGGGACGATACGCAGTATTTT. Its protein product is CAIRESGDDTQYF.

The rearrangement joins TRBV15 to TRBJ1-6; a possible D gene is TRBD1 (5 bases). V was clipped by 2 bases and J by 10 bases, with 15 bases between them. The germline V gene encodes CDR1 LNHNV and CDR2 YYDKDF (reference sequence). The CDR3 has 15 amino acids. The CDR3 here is CATSRLRAGTSPLHF. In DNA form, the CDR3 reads TGTGCCACCAGCAGACTGAGGGCAGGGACCTCACCCCTCCACTTT.

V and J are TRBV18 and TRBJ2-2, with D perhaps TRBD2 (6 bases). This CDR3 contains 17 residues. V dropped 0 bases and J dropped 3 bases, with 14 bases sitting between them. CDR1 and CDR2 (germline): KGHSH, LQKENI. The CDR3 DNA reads TGTGCCAGCTCACCACCGTGGGGCGGGACGGACACCGGGGAGCTGTTTTTT. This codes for CASSPPWGGTDTGELFF.

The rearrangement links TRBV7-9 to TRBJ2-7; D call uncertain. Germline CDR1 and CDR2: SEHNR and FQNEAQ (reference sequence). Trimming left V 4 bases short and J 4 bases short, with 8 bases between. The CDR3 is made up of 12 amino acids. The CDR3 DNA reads TGTGCCAGCAGCTCACGCGGATACGAGCAGTACTTC. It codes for CASSSRGYEQYF.